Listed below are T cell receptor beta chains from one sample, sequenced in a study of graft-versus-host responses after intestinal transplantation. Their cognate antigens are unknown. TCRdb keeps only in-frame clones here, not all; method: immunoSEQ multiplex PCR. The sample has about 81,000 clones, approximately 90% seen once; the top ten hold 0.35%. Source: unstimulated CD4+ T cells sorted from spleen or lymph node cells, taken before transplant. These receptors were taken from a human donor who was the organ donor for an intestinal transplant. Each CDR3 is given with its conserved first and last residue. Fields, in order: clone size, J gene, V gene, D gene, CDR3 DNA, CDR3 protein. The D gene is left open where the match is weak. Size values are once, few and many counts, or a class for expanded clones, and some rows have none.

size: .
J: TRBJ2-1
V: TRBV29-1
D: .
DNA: TGCAGCGTCGAGAAGTACAATGAGCAGTTCTTC
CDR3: CSVEKYNEQFF

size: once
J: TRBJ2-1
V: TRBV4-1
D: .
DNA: TGCGCCAGCAGCCAAAAGGGGATCGGACATCAGCAGTTCTTC
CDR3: CASSQKGIGHQQFF

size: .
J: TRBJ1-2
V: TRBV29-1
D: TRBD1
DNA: TGCAGCGTTCATACGGGACAGCTTGGCTACACCTTC
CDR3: CSVHTGQLGYTF

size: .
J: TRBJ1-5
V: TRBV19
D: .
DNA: TGTGCCACCTCGGGAGGGACTGGCAATCAGCCCCAGCATTTT
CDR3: CATSGGTGNQPQHF

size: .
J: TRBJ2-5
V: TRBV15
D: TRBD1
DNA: TGTGCCACCAGGCAGGGGGCAACCCAAGAGACCCAGTACTTC
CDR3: CATRQGATQETQYF

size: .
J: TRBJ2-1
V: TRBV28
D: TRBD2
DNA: TGTGCCAGCAGTTCGGCCGGGACTAGCGGTTACAATGAGCAGTTCTTC
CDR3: CASSSAGTSGYNEQFF

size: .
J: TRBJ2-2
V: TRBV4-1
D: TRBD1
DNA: TGCGCCAGCAGCCAAACCGGGACAGGGGTTTCCACCGGGGAGCTGTTTTTT
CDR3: CASSQTGTGVSTGELFF

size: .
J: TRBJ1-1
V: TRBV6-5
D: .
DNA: TGTGCCAGCAGTCCCGCCGGGGGGCGAGCCACTGAAGCTTTCTTT
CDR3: CASSPAGGRATEAFF

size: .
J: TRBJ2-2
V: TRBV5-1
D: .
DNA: TGCGCCAGCAACTTTCAAGGACAGAACACCGGGGAGCTGTTTTTT
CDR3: CASNFQGQNTGELFF

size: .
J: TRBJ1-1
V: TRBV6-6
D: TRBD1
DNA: TGTGCCAGCAGTTCAGGGGGCACTGAAGCTTTCTTT
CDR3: CASSSGGTEAFF

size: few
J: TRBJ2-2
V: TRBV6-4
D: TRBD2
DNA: TGTGCCAGCAGTGACTCGATGGCTAGCGGGGGGCTTGGAGAAGATTTT
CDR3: CASSDSMASGGLGEDF

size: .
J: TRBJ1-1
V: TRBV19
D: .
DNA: TGTGCCACTACGAGGAACACTGAAGCTTTCTTT
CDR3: CATTRNTEAFF

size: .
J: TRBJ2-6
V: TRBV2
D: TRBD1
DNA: TGTGCCAGCAGTCCGCGGACAGGGATCCCTGGTGGGGCCAACGTCCTGACTTTC
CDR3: CASSPRTGIPGGANVLTF

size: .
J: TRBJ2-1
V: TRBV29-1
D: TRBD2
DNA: TGCAGCGGTAGCGGGAGCCCATACAATGAGCAGTTCTTC
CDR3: CSGSGSPYNEQFF

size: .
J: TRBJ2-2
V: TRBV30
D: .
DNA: TGTGCCTGGAGTGTACGCGCGGGGGCGGGGGAGCTGTTTTTT
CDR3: CAWSVRAGAGELFF

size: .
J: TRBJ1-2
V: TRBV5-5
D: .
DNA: TGTGCCAGCAGCCCCCAGACAGGTTACTATGGCTACACCTTC
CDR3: CASSPQTGYYGYTF

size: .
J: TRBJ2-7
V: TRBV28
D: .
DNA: TGTGCCAGCAGACTGAGGCTATTTTCGGGAGTCCAGCTCTACGAGCAGTACTTC
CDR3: CASRLRLFSGVQLYEQYF

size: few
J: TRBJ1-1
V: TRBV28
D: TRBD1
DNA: TGTGCCACCGATCCGACAGGGGCAGGGAATCTTTTGGCTTTCTTT
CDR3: CATDPTGAGNLLAFF

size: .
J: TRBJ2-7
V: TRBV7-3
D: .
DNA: TGTGCCAGCAGCTTAATCGGCGGGACGCTTACCTACGAGCAGTACTTC
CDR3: CASSLIGGTLTYEQYF

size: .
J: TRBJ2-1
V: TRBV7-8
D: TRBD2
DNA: TGTGCCAGCAGCTTAACTAGCGGGGGGAAGAATGAGCAGTTCTTC
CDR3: CASSLTSGGKNEQFF

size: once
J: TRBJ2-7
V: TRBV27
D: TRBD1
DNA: TGTGCCAGCAGTCCCAGGCCCTCACAGGGGTACGAGCAGTACTTC
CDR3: CASSPRPSQGYEQYF

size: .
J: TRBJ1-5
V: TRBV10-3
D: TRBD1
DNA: TGTGCCATCAGCCAGGGGGCCGACGAGCCGGGGGATAAGGATCGAGGCAATCAGCCCCAGCATTTT
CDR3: CAISQGADEPGDKDRGNQPQHF

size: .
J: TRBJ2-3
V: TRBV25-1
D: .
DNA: TGTGCCAGCAGTAGGACTGTCTGGGGGGGCACAGATACGCAGTATTTT
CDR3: CASSRTVWGGTDTQYF

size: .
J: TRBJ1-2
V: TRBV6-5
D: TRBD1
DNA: TGTGCCAGCAGTCGGGACAGGCTTAACTATGGCTACACCTTC
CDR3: CASSRDRLNYGYTF

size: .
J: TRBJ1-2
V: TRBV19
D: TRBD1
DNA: TGTGCCAGTAGTCCGTGGGACAGGGGCGTCTATGGCTACACCTTC
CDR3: CASSPWDRGVYGYTF

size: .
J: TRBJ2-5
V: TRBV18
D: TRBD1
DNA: TGTGCCAGCCCACCTACAGGGGTCCGAGAGACCCAGTACTTC
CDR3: CASPPTGVRETQYF

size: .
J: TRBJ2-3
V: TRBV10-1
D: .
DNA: TGCGCCAGCAGCCCTAGCACAGATACGCAGTATTTT
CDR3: CASSPSTDTQYF

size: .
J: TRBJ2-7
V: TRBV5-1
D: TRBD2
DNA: TGCGCCAGCAGCTTGTTGGGGGGGACCGGTGGGGGAGAGCAGTACTTC
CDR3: CASSLLGGTGGGEQYF

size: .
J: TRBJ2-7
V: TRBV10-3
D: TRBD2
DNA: TGTGCCACCCAGTCGGAGCGGGAGGCCAACGAGCAGTACTTC
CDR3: CATQSEREANEQYF

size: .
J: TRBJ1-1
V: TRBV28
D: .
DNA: TGTGCCAGCAGTCGAGACAGGTCCACTGAAGCTTTCTTT
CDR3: CASSRDRSTEAFF

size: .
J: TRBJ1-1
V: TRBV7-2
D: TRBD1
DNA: TGTGCCAGTAACACAGGGGGCGCCTCGAATACTGAAGCTTTCTTT
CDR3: CASNTGGASNTEAFF

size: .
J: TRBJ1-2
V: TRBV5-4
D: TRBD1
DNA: TGTGCCAGCATCCCTAATGGGGAGTCAGGGGGTAAAAACTATGGCTACACCTTC
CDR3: CASIPNGESGGKNYGYTF

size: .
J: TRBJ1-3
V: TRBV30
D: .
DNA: TGTGCCTGGAGACCACTCCCAGGGCCCTCTGGAAACACCATATATTTT
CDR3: CAWRPLPGPSGNTIYF

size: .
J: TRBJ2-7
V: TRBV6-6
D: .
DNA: TGTGCCAGCAGGGGAACAGGAGGGGAGACCCACGAGCAGTACTTC
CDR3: CASRGTGGETHEQYF

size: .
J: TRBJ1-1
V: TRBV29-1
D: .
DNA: TGCAGCGTTGTCAGGACAGACCTAAACACTGAAGCTTTCTTT
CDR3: CSVVRTDLNTEAFF

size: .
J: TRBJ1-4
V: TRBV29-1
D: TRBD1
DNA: TGCAGCGTTAACAGGGGGGGAGAAAAACTGTTTTTT
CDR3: CSVNRGGEKLFF

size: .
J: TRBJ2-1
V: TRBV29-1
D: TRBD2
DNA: TGCAGCGTTGAAGGGGCTAGCGGGATCTACAATGAGCAGTTCTTC
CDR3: CSVEGASGIYNEQFF

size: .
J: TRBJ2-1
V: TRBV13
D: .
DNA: TGTGCCAGCAGCTTGAAACTAGCCCCCTACAATGAGCAGTTCTTC
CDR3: CASSLKLAPYNEQFF

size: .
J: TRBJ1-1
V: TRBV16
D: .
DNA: TGTGCCAGCAGCCAATCACGCAGGGCTGGGACTGAAGCTTTCTTT
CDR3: CASSQSRRAGTEAFF

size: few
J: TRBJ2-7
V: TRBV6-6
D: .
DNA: TGTGCCAGCAGTTACGACAGGACCTACGAGCAGTACTTC
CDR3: CASSYDRTYEQYF

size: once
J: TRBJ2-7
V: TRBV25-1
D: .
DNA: TGTGCCAGCAGTATGCGGACAGACTACGAGCAGTACTTC
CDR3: CASSMRTDYEQYF

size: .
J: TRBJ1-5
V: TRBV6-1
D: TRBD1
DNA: TGTGCCAGCAGTGAGGGACAGGTTGATCAGCCCCAGCATTTT
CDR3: CASSEGQVDQPQHF

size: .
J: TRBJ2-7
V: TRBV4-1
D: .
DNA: TGCGCCAGCAGCCAAGGTCCGCCAGCAGGGCGCGAGCAGTACTTC
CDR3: CASSQGPPAGREQYF

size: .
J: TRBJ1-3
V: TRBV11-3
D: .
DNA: TGTGCCAGCAGCCCCTCCGGGTTTTTAAACACCATATATTTT
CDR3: CASSPSGFLNTIYF

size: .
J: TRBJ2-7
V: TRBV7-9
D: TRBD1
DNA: TGTGCCAGCAGCTATACAGGACAGGTTAGCTCCTACGAGCAGTACTTC
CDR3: CASSYTGQVSSYEQYF

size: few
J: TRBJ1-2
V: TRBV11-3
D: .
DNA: TGTGCCAGCACCGAGAGAGCCCCAGGGTTGGGCGGCTACACCTTC
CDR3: CASTERAPGLGGYTF